This T cell receptor (beta chain) came from a study of cytomegalovirus exposure and HLA in healthy donors (dated 2017 in TCRdb). Notes on the research overall: An earlier analysis of some 500 of the donors reported 250 to 350 Gb of sequence data and around 120 million unique TCR beta sequences from 190 million or so T cells. Donor age, sex, ethnicity and CMV serostatus were compiled alongside the repertoire data. Besides the first cohort of roughly 700 subjects, a separate validation cohort made up of 90 to 150 different subjects was used. Among roughly 370 genotyped donors of the cohort, an average of about 240,000 unique TCR beta nucleotide sequences were sequenced per donor, roughly 18% of them non-productive. To predict cytomegalovirus infection status, the study combined high-throughput TCR immunosequencing, statistical association of individual TCRs with disease status, and machine learning. The later analysis used no new phenotypic data to find candidate immune exposures, relying instead on TCR beta sequences and their occurrence across donors. The study used immunosequencing to profile the T cell repertoires of more than 650 subjects and linked those repertoires to cytomegalovirus serostatus. Class I and class II HLA loci were covered by the typing at four-digit resolution. To decide whether each TCR beta V gene segment behaved as functional or pseudogenic, an earlier analysis of some 540 of the donors relied on high-throughput TCR beta sequencing. An early release covering about 600 HLA-typed donors comprised 300 to 350 gigabases of sequencing data and 85 million or so unique TCR sequences. Because of strong linkage in the cohort, 4 to 6 DR-DQ haplotypes were treated as single units for association and clustering. Genome-wide SNP genotypes for about 65% of the roughly 700 donors were used in a later genetic analysis, which treated that subset as a discovery cohort. Among the roughly 390 genotyped donors, around 81% belonged to the genetic ancestry cluster associated with self-reported Caucasian donors. The aim of the study was to test whether cataloging public T cell receptors could identify signatures of past pathogen exposure. All discovery cohort repertoires had been generated using a single sequencing platform. Typing coverage varied by locus: roughly 620-640 donors for A, B, C, DRB1 and DQB1; approximately 520 for DQA1; some 610 for DPA1; around 490 for DPB1. A later analysis re-examined previously published TCR beta repertoires from roughly 650 donors and added high-resolution HLA genotyping to investigate patterns of TCR occurrence.

CDR1 and CDR2, looked up from the germline V gene, are SGHTA and FQGNSA. From cysteine to phenylalanine, the CDR3 is 15 amino acids long. Only the CDR3 DNA stays, 45 bases, in frame from base 1. V lost 3 bases and J lost 0 bases; the stretch between them is 12 bases long. The cohort comprised 550 to 700 healthy bone marrow donors. Cohort members were all nominally healthy when sampled, although unrecorded immune exposures were likely present. The donor was CMV seronegative and was included in the group of approximately 350 seronegative cohort members. A peripheral blood sample was provided by each donor, and peripheral blood mononuclear cells were used for TCR beta sequencing. The Qiagen DNeasy Blood Extraction Kit was used to extract genomic DNA from the blood cell samples. Library prep was done by the immunoSEQ multiplex PCR assay. A mixture of 60 forward primers for TCR Vbeta segments and 13 reverse primers for TCR Jbeta segments was used in the multiplex PCR. Amplification of the CDR3 region of rearranged TCR beta genes was performed with a multiplex PCR assay on genomic DNA. On the Illumina HiSeq System, the amplified TCR beta libraries were sequenced as 87-base-pair reads. As for the original processing: Across the roughly 600 repertoires, a later analysis counted roughly 77 million unique TCR beta chains, around 11 million of which were shared by at least two donors. A nearest-neighbor algorithm error-corrected the raw reads and collapsed the reads into unique sequences, merging closely related sequences to remove PCR and sequencing errors. V, D and J gene segments were assigned by aligning CDR3 sequences to IMGT reference sequences. Each retained sequence needed at least a six-nucleotide match to both a V gene segment and a J gene segment. Rearrangements were classified as productive when the CDR3 lacked stop codons and remained in frame with V and J, and all other rearrangements were classified as non-productive. Following IMGT convention, CDR3 was defined as the stretch from the second conserved V-encoded cysteine up to the conserved J-encoded phenylalanine. The earlier analysis of about 640 of the donors excluded any sequence lacking an unambiguous match to a single V gene segment. An earlier analysis of 550 to 650 of the donors classified V segments as functional when productive rearrangements were above 56.7% and as segregating when the standard deviation between donors was above 5%. A statistical classification framework was built for diagnosing cytomegalovirus status from the catalog of TCR beta chain sequences. In a later analysis, TCR nucleotide sequences were compared against IMGT/GENE-DB human TR gene sequences so that V and J genes could be assigned. A later analysis assigned CDR3 sequences and most-parsimonious VDJ recombination scenarios with the TCRdist pipeline. In a later analysis, every TCR beta chain was defined by the combination of its CDR3 amino acid sequence and its V-gene family, and reads without a unique V-gene family were dropped. To address suspected cross-contamination and a sequencing artifact, a later analysis removed around 590 highly shared, low-generation-probability nucleotide sequences. For each public chain, a later analysis derived a clonal expansion index from normalized ranks of inferred template counts within each repertoire. In a later analysis, generation probabilities were computed with a VDJ recombination model fitted to out-of-frame rearrangements, and the resulting probabilities were checked against IGoR. A later analysis scored TCR-TCR, TCR-HLA and TCR-CMV co-occurrence with hypergeometric tests, applying a repertoire-size bias correction to TCR pairs. In a later analysis, false discovery rates were estimated by permuting HLA or CMV assignments 20 times. In a later analysis, co-occurring TCRs were grouped with DBSCAN, and TCRdist sequence similarity was added when clustering was performed within HLA-allele-positive subsets. Repertoires with fewer than 30,000 or more than 120,000 public chains, plus five repertoires with anomalous nucleotide sharing, were excluded from co-occurrence clustering. In its TCRdb copy, this immuneACCESS table keeps in-frame sequences only and misses some clones. Where compared with another copy, unresolved V genes explain less than half of these, and the others have no known cause. The V and J calls and clone size are taken from that table; D and trimming were inferred from the DNA. The sample table contains 150,000 to 200,000 clones; only one count was recorded for roughly four fifths of them. Clones ranked in the top ten supply around 1.5% of the sample.

The sample holds a few counts of this clone. Its antigen has not been determined. Base quality data are lacking; no much larger clone is found one base away. Results the study describes overall, beyond this receptor: When HLA alleles, especially DR and DQ, strongly co-occurred, TCR associations were difficult to assign to individual alleles. Because HLA typing was missing for some donors at each locus, association tests included only the typed subset. Compared with the 666-donor mean, donors in an Asian-associated ancestry cluster had fewer N-insertions in productive TCRs, according to a later genetic analysis. Correlated functional status among segregating V segments might reflect linkage disequilibrium, but an unknown experimental factor could not be ruled out. Roughly uniform sequencing depth across donors was assumed in presence/absence analyses, although this assumption may not hold. According to a later analysis, TCR association rates differed among HLA loci, with DRB1 alleles showing the most associated TCRs and HLA-C alleles showing the fewest. According to the authors, the approach could potentially be generalized to other disease states and immunological phenotypes. A cluster of highly shared sequence variants was judged likely to represent a technical artifact of the sequencing pipeline. In the study, approximately 160 TCR beta chains were listed as associated with cytomegalovirus. In vitro tests confirmed that a few of the cytomegalovirus-associated TCR beta chains recognize cytomegalovirus antigens. In a later analysis, some 17,000 TCR beta sequences were associated with specific HLA alleles at a false discovery rate of 0.05. A later genetic analysis associated a missense DCLRE1C variant with V-gene and J-gene trimming of TCR beta chains, and an independent cohort replicated the association. In an earlier analysis of roughly 560 of the donors, most TCR beta V segments were observed in productive rearrangements about 87% or about 30% of the time, broadly matching IMGT annotations. In a later analysis, several top co-occurrence clusters were reported to appear linked to parvovirus B19, influenza, CMV and Epstein-Barr virus. According to a later analysis, most CMV-associated TCR beta chains appeared to be HLA-restricted, and the HLA associations seemed to be driven largely by CMV exposure. Across donors, most TCR sequences were observed very rarely, whereas some public TCRs were present in many individuals. Roughly 15 rarely observed V segments, including chromosome 9 orphons, were excluded from the earlier analysis of approximately 500 of the donors because counts were too low. Compared with equally common non-associated chains, HLA-associated TCR beta chains in a later analysis were more clonally expanded and had lower generation probabilities. Because the 87-base-pair reads could not distinguish some IMGT-functional V segments, including TRBV6-2 and TRBV6-3, those segments were excluded. A further reported finding was that TCR beta sequences accurately predicted the HLA-A and HLA-B alleles for most subjects in the first cohort. In this cohort, only TCR beta chains were sequenced, and detectable features were limited by the absence of alpha or paired-chain data. The classifier was reported to diagnose cytomegalovirus status with high specificity and sensitivity in both the original and validation cohorts. For the cohort, immune exposure information was limited to CMV serostatus.

Recombination joined TRBV7-2 with TRBJ2-7, with the D segment identity uncertain. The source is a man aged 40-49 years in good health and CMV-seronegative. Source material: PBMCs. The CDR3 region: CASSFDTTFSYEQYF. The DNA is TGTGCCAGCAGCTTCGACACCACCTTCTCCTACGAGCAGTACTTC.